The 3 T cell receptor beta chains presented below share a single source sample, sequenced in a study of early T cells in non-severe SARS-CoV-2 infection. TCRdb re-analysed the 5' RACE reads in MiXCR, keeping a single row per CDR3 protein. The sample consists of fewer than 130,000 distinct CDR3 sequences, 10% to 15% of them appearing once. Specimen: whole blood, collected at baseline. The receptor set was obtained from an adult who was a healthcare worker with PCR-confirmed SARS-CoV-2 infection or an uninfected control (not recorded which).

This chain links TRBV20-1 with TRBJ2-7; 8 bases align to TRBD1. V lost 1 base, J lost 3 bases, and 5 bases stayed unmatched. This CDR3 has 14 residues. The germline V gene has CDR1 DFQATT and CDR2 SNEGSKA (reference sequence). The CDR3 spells CSARVGRGRYEQYF. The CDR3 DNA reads TGCAGTGCTAGAGTTGGCAGGGGGCGCTACGAGCAGTACTTC.

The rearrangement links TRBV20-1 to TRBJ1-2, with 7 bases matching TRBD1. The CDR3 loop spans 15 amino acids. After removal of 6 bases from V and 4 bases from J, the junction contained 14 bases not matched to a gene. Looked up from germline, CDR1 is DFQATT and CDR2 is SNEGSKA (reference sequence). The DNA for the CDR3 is TGCAGTGCCCGGCGACAGGGTTTGTCGCGCTATGGCTACACCTTC. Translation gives CSARRQGLSRYGYTF.

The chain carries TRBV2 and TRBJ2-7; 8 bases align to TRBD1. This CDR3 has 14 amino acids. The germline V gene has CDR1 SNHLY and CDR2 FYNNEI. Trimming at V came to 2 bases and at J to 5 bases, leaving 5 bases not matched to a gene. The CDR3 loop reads CASSEWDRSHEQYF. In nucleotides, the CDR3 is TGTGCCAGCAGTGAATGGGACAGGTCCCACGAGCAGTACTTC.